Listed below are T cell receptor beta chains from one sample, sequenced in a study of shared clonotypes between healthy human individuals. The assay was immunoSEQ multiplex PCR, and TCRdb's table has in-frame clones only and misses some. The sample holds approximately 2.5 million clones, just over 90% seen once. The sequenced sample was naive CD4+ T cells sorted from blood. These receptors were collected from a young man in good health. Each CDR3 is given without its conserved first and last residue.

V: TRBV29-1; CDR3: SVGDSEKLF
V: TRBV6-5; CDR3: ASSYVGTASNEKLF
V: TRBV9; CDR3: ASSPRGSPSSYNEQF
V: TRBV6-5; CDR3: ASSPGTSGSTTQY
V: TRBV5-8; CDR3: ASSPRTGSGANVLT
V: TRBV11-2; CDR3: ASSIPGLAASAGELF
V: TRBV27; CDR3: ASSYDIDKSNTEAF
V: TRBV7-9; CDR3: ASSSNGDSYEQY
V: TRBV25-1; CDR3: ASSLQTGGKTGELF
V: TRBV18; CDR3: ASSPLEGETQH
V: TRBV29-1; CDR3: SADGNYDEQF
V: TRBV2; CDR3: ASSKNRETDTQY
V: TRBV7-2; CDR3: ASSFRNSDQPQH
V: TRBV7-8; CDR3: ASSLAQVGISEAF
V: TRBV5-5; CDR3: ASSLALDQGVQPQH
V: TRBV5-8; CDR3: ASSLLITSGGHEQY
V: TRBV11-3; CDR3: ASSDSRYSPLH
V: TRBV30; CDR3: AWSDIPSGEQY
V: TRBV18; CDR3: ASSPSGQGMAEAF
V: TRBV18; CDR3: ASSPAGGSYEQY
V: TRBV18; CDR3: ASSPPLSASNQPQH
V: TRBV5-6; CDR3: ASSSAGRTRDEQY
V: TRBV14; CDR3: ASSQAGTSLGELF
V: TRBV2; CDR3: ASSVEGGNTIY
V: TRBV14; CDR3: ASSQVAGASGNTIY
V: TRBV9; CDR3: ASSVDGNPYEQY
V: TRBV9; CDR3: ASSGTAGNTEAF
V: TRBV11-2; CDR3: ASSLDSQGGSYEQY
V: TRBV30; CDR3: AWSVGGLTTGELF
V: TRBV11-2; CDR3: ASSSLRTGCEAF
V: TRBV7-2; CDR3: ASSQGQVRGYT
V: TRBV6-1; CDR3: ASSEALGYRDLVF
V: TRBV19; CDR3: ASTPDHSNQPQH
V: TRBV10-3; CDR3: AISAMGGGQPQH
V: TRBV19; CDR3: ASSIGKGNEQF
V: TRBV7-9; CDR3: ASSPGGGNQPQH
V: TRBV6-6; CDR3: ASSYLGDEAF
V: TRBV5-4; CDR3: ASSFGSGSRYNSPLH
V: TRBV6-5; CDR3: ASSSTGTGYGYT
V: TRBV6-5; CDR3: ASSYSKGTAPGELF
V: TRBV7-9; CDR3: ASSPSLGRRNEQF
V: TRBV5-8; CDR3: ASSLQGYGYT
V: TRBV7-3; CDR3: ASSLIAGGQETQY
V: TRBV2; CDR3: ASSPGTGSTDTQY
V: TRBV4-1; CDR3: ASSQDPRSGSLSYNSPLH
V: TRBV19; CDR3: ASSPERGGTDTQY
V: TRBV2; CDR3: ATKNEDTAEKLF